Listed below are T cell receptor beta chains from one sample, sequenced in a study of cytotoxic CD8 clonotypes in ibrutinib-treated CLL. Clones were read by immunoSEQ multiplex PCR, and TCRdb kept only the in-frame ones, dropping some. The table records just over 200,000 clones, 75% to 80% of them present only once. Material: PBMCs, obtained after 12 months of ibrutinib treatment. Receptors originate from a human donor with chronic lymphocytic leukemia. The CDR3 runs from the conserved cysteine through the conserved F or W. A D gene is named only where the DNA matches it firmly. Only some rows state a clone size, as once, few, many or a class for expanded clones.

cdr3_aa: CASSVGGREMNTEAFF
cdr3_nt: TGTGCCAGCAGCGTAGGAGGGAGGGAGATGAACACTGAAGCTTTCTTT
clone_size: -
v_call: TRBV9
j_call: TRBJ1-1
d_call: -

cdr3_aa: CASSPDWGSYNEQFF
cdr3_nt: TGTGCCAGCAGTCCTGACTGGGGCTCCTACAATGAGCAGTTCTTC
clone_size: -
v_call: TRBV27
j_call: TRBJ2-1
d_call: -

cdr3_aa: CASSLASGGADTQYF
cdr3_nt: TGCGCCAGCAGCTTGGCTTCAGGGGGCGCAGATACGCAGTATTTT
clone_size: once
v_call: TRBV5-1
j_call: TRBJ2-3
d_call: TRBD1

cdr3_aa: CASSPGLAGANEQYF
cdr3_nt: TGTGCCAGCTCACCAGGACTAGCGGGAGCAAACGAGCAGTACTTC
clone_size: few
v_call: TRBV18
j_call: TRBJ2-7
d_call: TRBD2

cdr3_aa: CASTQRGGDRARGRF
cdr3_nt: TGTGCCAGTACCCAGAGGGGTGGAGACAGGGCTCGGGGCCGCTTC
clone_size: -
v_call: TRBV19
j_call: TRBJ1-2
d_call: TRBD1

cdr3_aa: CASRGPGREGGNTIYF
cdr3_nt: TGTGCCAGCAGGGGCCCAGGAAGGGAGGGAGGAAACACCATATATTTT
clone_size: -
v_call: TRBV28
j_call: TRBJ1-3
d_call: -

cdr3_aa: CASSLFSGGWNTGELFF
cdr3_nt: TGTGCCAGCAGCTTGTTTAGCGGGGGTTGGAACACCGGGGAGCTGTTTTTT
clone_size: -
v_call: TRBV5-4
j_call: TRBJ2-2
d_call: TRBD2

cdr3_aa: CASSQAPTGIRTEAFF
cdr3_nt: TGCGCCAGCAGCCAAGCCCCTACAGGGATACGGACTGAAGCTTTCTTT
clone_size: few
v_call: TRBV4-1
j_call: TRBJ1-1
d_call: -

cdr3_aa: CASREQRLAGWSRNEQFF
cdr3_nt: TGTGCCAGCAGAGAACAACGTTTAGCGGGATGGTCACGAAATGAGCAGTTCTTC
clone_size: -
v_call: TRBV6-1
j_call: TRBJ2-1
d_call: TRBD2

cdr3_aa: CASSIGTGTGANVLTF
cdr3_nt: TGCGCCAGCAGCATCGGGACAGGGACTGGGGCCAACGTCCTGACTTTC
clone_size: -
v_call: TRBV5-1
j_call: TRBJ2-6
d_call: TRBD1

cdr3_aa: CATQGPGANVLTF
cdr3_nt: TGCGCCACTCAGGGCCCTGGGGCCAACGTCCTGACTTTC
clone_size: -
v_call: TRBV5-1
j_call: TRBJ2-6
d_call: -

cdr3_aa: CASSQDGWTQYF
cdr3_nt: TGCGCCAGCAGCCAGGATGGGTGGACCCAGTACTTC
clone_size: -
v_call: TRBV4-1
j_call: TRBJ2-5
d_call: -

cdr3_aa: CAITGQNSTDTQYF
cdr3_nt: TGTGCCATCACTGGACAGAATTCCACAGATACGCAGTATTTT
clone_size: -
v_call: TRBV10-3
j_call: TRBJ2-3
d_call: -

cdr3_aa: CAIRPWTGEWSEAFF
cdr3_nt: TGTGCCATCAGGCCCTGGACAGGGGAGTGGTCTGAAGCTTTCTTT
clone_size: -
v_call: TRBV10-3
j_call: TRBJ1-1
d_call: TRBD1

cdr3_aa: CASSLTVGGSDSNTEAFF
cdr3_nt: TGTGCCAGCAGCTTAACGGTGGGGGGCTCGGATTCAAACACTGAAGCTTTCTTT
clone_size: -
v_call: TRBV7-3
j_call: TRBJ1-1
d_call: -

cdr3_aa: CASSADREHYGYTF
cdr3_nt: TGTGCCAGTAGTGCCGACAGGGAGCACTATGGCTACACCTTC
clone_size: -
v_call: TRBV19
j_call: TRBJ1-2
d_call: TRBD1

cdr3_aa: CASSQGSPRGRTDTQYF
cdr3_nt: TGCGCCAGCAGCCAAGGGTCACCGAGGGGGCGCACAGATACGCAGTATTTT
clone_size: -
v_call: TRBV4-1
j_call: TRBJ2-3
d_call: TRBD1

cdr3_aa: CASSQTGPYGYTF
cdr3_nt: TGTGCCAGCAGCCAAACAGGGCCGTATGGCTACACCTTC
clone_size: -
v_call: TRBV4-2
j_call: TRBJ1-2
d_call: -

cdr3_aa: CASSFARDRWGTGANVLTF
cdr3_nt: TGTGCCAGCAGCTTTGCCCGGGACAGGTGGGGTACTGGGGCCAACGTCCTGACTTTC
clone_size: few
v_call: TRBV13
j_call: TRBJ2-6
d_call: TRBD1

cdr3_aa: CASSRGRLADNEQFF
cdr3_nt: TGTGCCAGCAGCCGGGGGAGACTAGCGGACAATGAGCAGTTCTTC
clone_size: once
v_call: TRBV4-2
j_call: TRBJ2-1
d_call: TRBD2

cdr3_aa: CASRDSGETQYF
cdr3_nt: TGTGCCAGCAGGGACAGTGGGGAGACCCAGTACTTC
clone_size: -
v_call: TRBV2
j_call: TRBJ2-5
d_call: -

cdr3_aa: CASSSGAGDEHEQYF
cdr3_nt: TGTGCCAGCAGCTCCGGGGCCGGAGACGAGCACGAGCAGTACTTC
clone_size: -
v_call: TRBV9
j_call: TRBJ2-7
d_call: -

cdr3_aa: CASSLEGPSVETQYF
cdr3_nt: TGTGCTAGCAGCTTGGAGGGACCGAGTGTGGAGACCCAGTACTTC
clone_size: -
v_call: TRBV7-7
j_call: TRBJ2-5
d_call: -

cdr3_aa: CASSLNGGDYEQYF
cdr3_nt: TGTGCCAGCAGCCTCAACGGGGGGGATTACGAGCAGTACTTC
clone_size: -
v_call: TRBV7-6
j_call: TRBJ2-7
d_call: TRBD2

cdr3_aa: CASSFGGNLGRGSNQPQHF
cdr3_nt: TGTGCCAGCAGCTTCGGGGGTAACCTGGGTCGTGGAAGCAATCAGCCCCAGCATTTT
clone_size: -
v_call: TRBV11-2
j_call: TRBJ1-5
d_call: -

cdr3_aa: CASSVGQGDYGYTF
cdr3_nt: TGCGCCAGCAGCGTGGGACAGGGAGACTATGGCTACACCTTC
clone_size: -
v_call: TRBV5-1
j_call: TRBJ1-2
d_call: TRBD1

cdr3_aa: CASSLRLAGAPDTQYF
cdr3_nt: TGTGCCAGCAGCTTAAGACTAGCGGGCGCCCCAGATACGCAGTATTTT
clone_size: once
v_call: TRBV5-6
j_call: TRBJ2-3
d_call: TRBD2

cdr3_aa: CASSRELADTQYF
cdr3_nt: TGTGCCAGCAGCCGAGAACTCGCAGATACGCAGTATTTT
clone_size: many
v_call: TRBV11-2
j_call: TRBJ2-3
d_call: -

cdr3_aa: CASSKGTGVGNTIYF
cdr3_nt: TGTGCCAGCAGTAAAGGGACAGGGGTCGGAAACACCATATATTTT
clone_size: -
v_call: TRBV2
j_call: TRBJ1-3
d_call: TRBD1

cdr3_aa: CASSQETRMSGFSNTGELFF
cdr3_nt: TGCGCCAGCAGCCAAGAAACGAGGATGAGCGGGTTCTCGAACACCGGGGAGCTGTTTTTT
clone_size: -
v_call: TRBV4-1
j_call: TRBJ2-2
d_call: -

cdr3_aa: CASSPPGRPGANVLTF
cdr3_nt: TGTGCCAGCAGCCCTCCGGGAAGACCAGGGGCCAACGTCCTGACTTTC
clone_size: -
v_call: TRBV7-2
j_call: TRBJ2-6
d_call: -